The 25 T cell receptor beta chains below come from one sample, sequenced in a study of a mutant IDH1 vaccine in newly diagnosed glioma (dated by TCRdb to the early 2020s). In light of the paper, this sample's time point label describes: week 35, safety follow-up. A 20-mer mutant IDH1 peptide at 300 micrograms in Montanide made up each vaccine dose, which was injected subcutaneously together with topical imiquimod. Their antigens are not known. The method was the immunoSEQ multiplex PCR assay. TCRdb stores this immuneACCESS table with in-frame sequences only. Part of the clones is absent; in the studies checked, under half of the shortfall reflects unresolved V genes, and no reason is known for the rest. This sample is represented by around 60,000 clones; 80% to 85% of them were singletons. Jointly, the top ten make up about 4.6% of the sample. The specimen comprised PBMCs, sampled from a glioma patient whose treatment included an IDH1 peptide vaccine. The receptors originated from a man younger than 40 with glioma.

This chain uses TRBV7-9 with TRBJ1-5, with D perhaps TRBD1 (6 bases). The germline CDR1 and CDR2 sequences are SEHNR and FQNEAQ (reference sequence). This CDR3 spans 14 amino acids. V dropped 3 bases and J dropped 7 bases, with 13 bases sitting between them. In DNA form, the CDR3 reads TGTGCCAGCAGCTTGGTGGACAGCGGCCAGCCCCAGCATTTT. It encodes CASSLVDSGQPQHF. Full variable domain (outside the CDR3, taken from reference TRBV7-9 and TRBJ1-5): DTGVSQNPRHKITKRGQNVTFRCDPISEHNRLYWYRQTLGQGPEFLTYFQNEAQLEKSRLLSDRFSAERPKGSFSTLEIQRTEQGDSAMYLCASSLVDSGQPQHFGDGTRLSIL.

This sequence joins TRBV4-1 and TRBJ2-2, with 9 bases matching TRBD1. Germline lookup yields CDR1 MGHRA and CDR2 YSYEKL. The CDR3 is made up of 16 amino acids. Germline trimming cut 3 bases from V and 5 bases from J; bases unmatched to any gene: 7. CDR3 sequence (DNA): TGCGCCAGCAGCCAGGTTGGGACAGGGAAGACCGGGGAGCTGTTTTTT. This sequence encodes CASSQVGTGKTGELFF.

This clone was seen just once. The rearrangement joins TRBV28 to TRBJ1-1, with 8 positions matching TRBD1. V lost 7 bases to trimming and J lost 13 bases; unmatched junction nucleotides: 14. The germline CDR1 and CDR2 sequences are MDHEN and SYDVKM. The length of the CDR3 is 13 residues. In nucleotides, the CDR3 is TGTGCCAGCATCCAGGGGGCAGGCCCAATTTATTTCTTT. The encoded protein is CASIQGAGPIYFF.

This rearrangement joins TRBV6-6 to TRBJ1-1, with a weak D call TRBD1 (6 bases). V lost 7 bases to trimming and J lost 5 bases, with 20 bases between them. Germline loops: CDR1 MNHNY, CDR2 SVGAGI (reference sequence). CDR3 length equals 15 residues. CDR3 in DNA: TGTGCCAGCAAACAATTAAAGGGGGGTAGGACTGAAGCTTTCTTT. Translating gives CASKQLKGGRTEAFF.

The gene calls are TRBV7-9 and TRBJ1-3; D gene uncertain. This CDR3 is built from 16 residues. Germline V gene lookup returns CDR1 SEHNR and CDR2 FQNEAQ (reference sequence). Trimming shortened V by 5 bases and J by 2 bases, and 16 bases separated the two germline ends. CDR3 in amino acids: CASSPSWGVTGNTIYF. The CDR3 bases are TGTGCCAGCAGCCCAAGTTGGGGAGTTACTGGAAACACCATATATTTT.

The V call is TRBV15, the J call TRBJ2-1; D might be TRBD1 or TRBD2, each matching 6 bases. The CDR3 has 15 residues. Germline CDR1 and CDR2: LNHNV and YYDKDF (reference sequence). Trimming pared 7 bases from V and 2 bases from J, leaving 15 bases between. The CDR3 DNA reads as TGTGCCACCATCGTCGGGGGCGGACCCTACAATGAGCAGTTCTTC. It translates to CATIVGGGPYNEQFF.

This clone has a handful of counts. V usage is TRBV2 and J usage is TRBJ2-7; 8 bases align to TRBD1. CDR1 is SNHLY, CDR2 FYNNEI, per germline. The CDR3 totals 14 residues. J gave up 3 bases and V 3 bases, and 4 bases lay outside the gene matches. The CDR3 sequence is CASSEQGQGYEQYF. The DNA of the CDR3 is TGTGCCAGCAGTGAGCAAGGACAGGGCTACGAGCAGTACTTC.

The CDR3 region is CASSRTGANNQPQHF. The CDR3 nucleotides read TGTGCCAGCAGCCGGACAGGGGCTAACAATCAGCCCCAGCATTTT. The rearrangement uses TRBV7-9 and TRBJ1-5; 9 bases agree with TRBD1. Germline lookup yields CDR1 SEHNR and CDR2 FQNEAQ (reference sequence). CDR3 length: 15 amino acids. Unmatched junction bases numbered 5, after V lost 5 bases and J lost 3 bases. Based on the CDR3 plus reference TRBV7-9 and TRBJ1-5, the full variable domain is DTGVSQNPRHKITKRGQNVTFRCDPISEHNRLYWYRQTLGQGPEFLTYFQNEAQLEKSRLLSDRFSAERPKGSFSTLEIQRTEQGDSAMYLCASSRTGANNQPQHFGDGTRLSIL.

This clone appeared once. The chain uses TRBV6-4 and TRBJ2-3, with TRBD2 matching over 10 bases. The J segment lost 1 base and the V segment lost 0 bases, leaving 10 bases of the junction unmatched. CDR3 size: 19 residues. Germline V lookup: CDR1 MRHNA, CDR2 SNTAGT. CDR3 in DNA: TGTGCCAGCAGTGACTCCAGCGGGGGGGGGCATCGCCGCACAGATACGCAGTATTTT. Translation: CASSDSSGGGHRRTDTQYF.

In this sample, this clone turned up once. This chain links TRBV19 with TRBJ1-2; D is unresolved. Per the germline V gene, CDR1 is LNHDA and CDR2 is SQIVND (reference sequence). The V gene lost 6 bases and the J gene lost 5 bases, with 13 bases spanning the gap. This CDR3 comprises 13 residues. CDR3 amino acids: CASRVSVGYGYTF. The CDR3, as DNA: TGTGCCAGTAGAGTAAGTGTTGGATATGGCTACACCTTC.

The chain links TRBV10-1 to TRBJ1-1, with TRBD1 matching 7 bases. Germline V gene lookup returns CDR1 WNHNN and CDR2 SYGVQD (reference sequence). V shed 7 bases, J shed 3 bases, and the junction held 5 bases outside the gene matches. This CDR3 is built from 13 residues. CDR3 loop: CASKQGQDTEAFF. The CDR3 DNA is TGCGCCAGCAAACAGGGGCAAGACACTGAAGCTTTCTTT.

The chain combines TRBV19 with TRBJ1-5; 8 nucleotides agree with TRBD1. The CDR3 runs 13 residues. V trimming: 11 bases; J trimming: 6 bases; junction bases outside the gene matches: 9. Germline loops: CDR1 LNHDA, CDR2 SQIVND (reference sequence). The CDR3 bases are TGTGCCTCAGGGGACAGGCGCGGTCAGCCCCAGCATTTT. Its translation is CASGDRRGQPQHF.

The rearrangement links TRBV5-4 to TRBJ2-3; D remains unclear. CDR1 is SGHNT, CDR2 YYREEE, per germline (reference sequence). Trimming cost V 5 bases and J 5 bases, with 15 bases left between them. CDR3 size: 14 residues. The CDR3 bases are TGTGCCAGCAGGCCCGAAGCCCACAAAGATACGCAGTATTTT. It encodes CASRPEAHKDTQYF.

This clone was recorded a few times. V and J are TRBV27 and TRBJ1-4; D uncertain. The CDR3 runs 13 residues. V dropped 0 bases and J dropped 5 bases, with 4 bases sitting between them. Germline-derived CDR1 and CDR2 are MNHEY and SMNVEV (reference sequence). The CDR3 coding sequence is TGTGCCAGCAGTTTATCGAGCAATGAAAAACTGTTTTTT. Translating it yields CASSLSSNEKLFF.

The genes are TRBV4-1 and TRBJ2-1, with D maybe TRBD2 (6 bases). The germline V and J ends were trimmed by 1 base and 6 bases, with 16 bases remaining between them. The CDR3 extends over 16 amino acids. Germline loops: CDR1 MGHRA, CDR2 YSYEKL. The CDR3 reads CASSQGGGALSNEQFF. CDR3 coding DNA: TGCGCCAGCAGCCAAGGTGGCGGGGCCTTGAGCAATGAGCAGTTCTTC.

V is TRBV10-1 and J is TRBJ2-1; D is uncertain. V was cut by 5 bases and J by 2 bases, with 10 bases left in between. This CDR3 is 14 amino acids long. Germline V gene data show CDR1 as WNHNN and CDR2 as SYGVQD (reference sequence). The CDR3 sequence is CASSSRFPYNEQFF. The CDR3 DNA follows: TGCGCCAGCAGTTCCAGATTCCCCTACAATGAGCAGTTCTTC.

V gene TRBV28 combines with J gene TRBJ2-1; tentatively, D is TRBD1 (5 bases). V gave up 8 bases and J gave up 6 bases, with 11 bases separating them. Germline V CDR1 and CDR2: MDHEN, SYDVKM. The CDR3 consists of 12 residues. CDR3 loop: CASPSGSNEQFF. CDR3 nucleotide sequence: TGTGCCAGCCCTTCAGGGTCCAATGAGCAGTTCTTC.

The chain uses TRBV7-8 and TRBJ2-1; D uncertain. The length of the CDR3 is 13 residues. V was pared by 8 bases and J by 4 bases, with 12 bases between. CDR1 and CDR2 from the germline V gene are SGHVS and FQNEAQ. The CDR3 nucleotides read TGTGCCAGCGGGCCAGACCCGTACAATGAGCAGTTCTTC. Protein product: CASGPDPYNEQFF. The full variable domain, its missing parts supplied by reference TRBV7-8 and TRBJ2-1, is GAGVSQSPRYKVAKRGQDVALRCDPISGHVSLFWYQQALGQGPEFLTYFQNEAQLDKSGLPSDRFFAERPEGSVSTLKIQRTQQEDSAVYLCASGPDPYNEQFFGPGTRLTVL.

The rearrangement links TRBV27 to TRBJ1-5; D is possibly TRBD1 (5 bases). V was clipped by 3 bases and J by 5 bases, with 11 bases between them. CDR1 MNHEY and CDR2 SMNVEV come from the germline V gene (reference sequence). The CDR3 extends over 14 amino acids. The CDR3 DNA follows: TGTGCCAGCAGTTTTTCCGGGGCTTATCAGCCCCAGCATTTT. Translated: CASSFSGAYQPQHF.

This chain connects TRBV18 to TRBJ2-3, with D possibly matching TRBD2 (6 bases). V lost 6 bases and J 4 bases, leaving 17 bases between the germline ends. CDR3 length: 15 amino acids. The V gene's germline CDR1 is KGHSH and CDR2 LQKENI. In DNA, the CDR3 is TGTGCCAGCTCCCAGTGGGACTCCCTGGCAGATACGCAGTATTTT. It codes for CASSQWDSLADTQYF. Based on the CDR3 plus reference TRBV18 and TRBJ2-3, the full variable domain is NAGVMQNPRHLVRRRGQEARLRCSPMKGHSHVYWYRQLPEEGLKFMVYLQKENIIDESGMPKERFSAEFPKEGPSILRIQQVVRGDSAAYFCASSQWDSLADTQYFGPGTRLTVL.

The rearrangement links TRBV10-1 to TRBJ2-7; D gene uncertain. The CDR3 has 15 residues. V was pared by 3 bases and J by 3 bases, with 15 bases between. Germline V CDR1 and CDR2: WNHNN, SYGVQD (reference sequence). The CDR3 DNA is TGCGCCAGCAGTGAAGCAGGCTCCCTTGGCTACGAGCAGTACTTC. It translates to CASSEAGSLGYEQYF.

This chain joins TRBV28 and TRBJ1-2, with D unclear. The V and J ends lost 2 bases and 2 bases respectively, with 9 bases between them. Germline loops: CDR1 MDHEN, CDR2 SYDVKM. The CDR3 sequence is 14 residues long. This CDR3 is CASSLRRPNYGYTF. The CDR3 region has the DNA TGTGCCAGCAGTTTAAGGCGCCCGAACTATGGCTACACCTTC.

This clone occurred once. The chain uses TRBV5-3 and TRBJ2-5; D may correspond to TRBD1 or TRBD2 (6 bases each). TRBV5-3 is an ORF, with its function uncertain. This CDR3 region has 15 residues. The V end was cut by 4 bases, the J end by 4 bases, with 17 bases between. The DNA for the CDR3 is TGTGCCAGAAGCGGCCCCCGGGGGCAAGGAGAGACCCAGTACTTC. Translation: CARSGPRGQGETQYF.

The chain is built from TRBV9 and TRBJ1-3, with D unresolved. V lost 4 bases, J lost 9 bases, and 23 bases lay in between. The CDR3 contains 16 residues. Germline V gene lookup returns CDR1 SGDLS and CDR2 YYNGEE. Here the CDR3 DNA reads TGTGCCAGCAGCCGGTGGCGGGAGACAACCCCCCTCACCATATATTTT. Protein: CASSRWRETTPLTIYF.

This clone was counted once. V and J are TRBV28 and TRBJ1-1; D gene ambiguous. Germline V gene sequence: CDR1 MDHEN, CDR2 SYDVKM. The CDR3 is 11 residues long. Trimming left V 8 bases short and J 7 bases short, with 11 bases between. The CDR3 DNA reads TGTGCCAGCGGGGAATCATATGAAGCTTTCTTT. It specifies CASGESYEAFF.